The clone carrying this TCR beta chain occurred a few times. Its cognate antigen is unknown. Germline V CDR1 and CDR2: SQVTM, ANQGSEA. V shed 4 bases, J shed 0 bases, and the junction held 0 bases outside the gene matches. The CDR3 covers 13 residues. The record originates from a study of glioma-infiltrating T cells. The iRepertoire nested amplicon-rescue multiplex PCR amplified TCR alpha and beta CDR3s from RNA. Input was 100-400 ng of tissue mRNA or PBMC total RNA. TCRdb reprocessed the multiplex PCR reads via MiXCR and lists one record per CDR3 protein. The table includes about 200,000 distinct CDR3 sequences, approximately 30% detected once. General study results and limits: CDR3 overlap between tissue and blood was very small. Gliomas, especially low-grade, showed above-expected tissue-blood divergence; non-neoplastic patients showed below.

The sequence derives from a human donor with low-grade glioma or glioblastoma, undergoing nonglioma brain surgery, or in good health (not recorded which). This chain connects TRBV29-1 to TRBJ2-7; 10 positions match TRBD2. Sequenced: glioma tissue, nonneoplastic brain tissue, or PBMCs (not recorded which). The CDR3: CSVGTSGSYEQYF. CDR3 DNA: TGCAGCGTTGGGACTAGCGGCTCCTACGAGCAGTACTTC.